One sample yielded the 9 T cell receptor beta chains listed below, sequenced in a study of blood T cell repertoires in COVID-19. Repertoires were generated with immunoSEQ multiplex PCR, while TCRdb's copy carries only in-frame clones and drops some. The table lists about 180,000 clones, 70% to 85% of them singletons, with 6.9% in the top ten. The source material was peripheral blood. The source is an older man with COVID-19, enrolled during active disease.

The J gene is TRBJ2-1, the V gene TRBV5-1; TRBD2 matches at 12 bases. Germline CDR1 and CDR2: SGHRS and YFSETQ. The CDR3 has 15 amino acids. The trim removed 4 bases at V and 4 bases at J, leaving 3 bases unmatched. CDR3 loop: CASSLTSGGYNEQFF. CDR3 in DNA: TGCGCCAGCAGCCTAACTAGCGGGGGGTACAATGAGCAGTTCTTC.

The CDR3 bases are TGTGCCAGCAGCCCCAAACAGGGGAGCTCCTACAATGAGCAGTTCTTC. It translates to CASSPKQGSSYNEQFF. The rearrangement links TRBV6-2 or TRBV6-3 to TRBJ2-1, with 7 bases identical to TRBD1. The CDR3 runs to 16 residues. V lost 6 bases, J lost 0 bases, and 8 bases stayed unmatched. The germline V gene has CDR1 MNHEY and CDR2 SVGEGT.

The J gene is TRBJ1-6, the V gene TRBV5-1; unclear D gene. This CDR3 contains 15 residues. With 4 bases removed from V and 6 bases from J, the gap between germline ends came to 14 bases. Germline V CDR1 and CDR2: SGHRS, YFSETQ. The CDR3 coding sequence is TGCGCCAGCAGCCTCCGGGAGGGCCGTAATTCACCCCTCCACTTT. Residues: CASSLREGRNSPLHF.

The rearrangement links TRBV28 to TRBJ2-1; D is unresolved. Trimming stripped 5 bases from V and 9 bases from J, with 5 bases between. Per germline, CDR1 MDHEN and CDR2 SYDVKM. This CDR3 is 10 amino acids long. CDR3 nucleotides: TGTGCCAGCAGTCGGAGTGAGCAGTTCTTC. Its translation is CASSRSEQFF.

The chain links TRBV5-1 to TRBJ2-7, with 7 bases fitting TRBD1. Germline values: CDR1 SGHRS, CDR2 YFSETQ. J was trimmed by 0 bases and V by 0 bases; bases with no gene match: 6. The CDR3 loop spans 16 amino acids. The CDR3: CASSLGGGLSSYEQYF. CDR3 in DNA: TGCGCCAGCAGCTTGGGAGGGGGCTTGAGCTCCTACGAGCAGTACTTC. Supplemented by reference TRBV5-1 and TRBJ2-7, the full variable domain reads KAGVTQTPRYLIKTRGQQVTLSCSPISGHRSVSWYQQTPGQGLQFLFEYFSETQRNKGNFPGRFSGRQFSNSRSEMNVSTLELGDSALYLCASSLGGGLSSYEQYFGPGTRLTVT.

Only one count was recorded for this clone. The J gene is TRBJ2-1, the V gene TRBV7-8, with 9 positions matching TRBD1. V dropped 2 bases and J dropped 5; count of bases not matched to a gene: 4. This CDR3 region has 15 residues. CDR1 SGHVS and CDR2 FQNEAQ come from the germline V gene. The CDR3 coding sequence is TGTGCCAGCAGCTTAACAGGGGGCGGTCACAATGAGCAGTTCTTC. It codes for CASSLTGGGHNEQFF.

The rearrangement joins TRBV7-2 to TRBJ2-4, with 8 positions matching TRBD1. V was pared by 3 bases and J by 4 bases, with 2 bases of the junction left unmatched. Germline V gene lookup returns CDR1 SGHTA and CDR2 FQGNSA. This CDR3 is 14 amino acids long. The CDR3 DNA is TGTGCCAGCAGCTTTACAGGGGGAAAAAACATTCAGTACTTC. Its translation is CASSFTGGKNIQYF.

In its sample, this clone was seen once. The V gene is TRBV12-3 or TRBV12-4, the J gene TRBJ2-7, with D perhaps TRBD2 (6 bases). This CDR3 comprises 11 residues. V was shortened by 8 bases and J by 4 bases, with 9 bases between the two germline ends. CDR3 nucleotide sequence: TGTGCCAGCTCTGGGGGGTACGAGCAGTACTTC. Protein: CASSGGYEQYF.

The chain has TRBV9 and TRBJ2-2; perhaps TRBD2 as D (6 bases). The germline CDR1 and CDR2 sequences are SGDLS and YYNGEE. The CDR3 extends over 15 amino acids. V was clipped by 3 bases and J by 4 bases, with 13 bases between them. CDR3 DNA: TGTGCCAGCAGCGGTCTCCAGGGAGGCACCGGGGAGCTGTTTTTT. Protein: CASSGLQGGTGELFF.